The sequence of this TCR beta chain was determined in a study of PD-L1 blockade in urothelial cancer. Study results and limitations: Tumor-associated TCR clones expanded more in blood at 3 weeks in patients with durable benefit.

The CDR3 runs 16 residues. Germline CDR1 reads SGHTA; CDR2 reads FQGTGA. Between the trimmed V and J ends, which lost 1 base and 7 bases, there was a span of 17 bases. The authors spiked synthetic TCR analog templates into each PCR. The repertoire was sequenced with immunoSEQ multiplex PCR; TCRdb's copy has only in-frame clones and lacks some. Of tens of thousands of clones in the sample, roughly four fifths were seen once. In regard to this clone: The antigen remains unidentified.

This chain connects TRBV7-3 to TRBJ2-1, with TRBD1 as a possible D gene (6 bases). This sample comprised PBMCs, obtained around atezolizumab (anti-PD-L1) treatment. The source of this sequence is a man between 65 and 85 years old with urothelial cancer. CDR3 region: CASSLRVVGALNEQFF. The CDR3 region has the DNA TGTGCCAGCAGCTTAAGGGTTGTGGGGGCCCTTAATGAGCAGTTCTTC.